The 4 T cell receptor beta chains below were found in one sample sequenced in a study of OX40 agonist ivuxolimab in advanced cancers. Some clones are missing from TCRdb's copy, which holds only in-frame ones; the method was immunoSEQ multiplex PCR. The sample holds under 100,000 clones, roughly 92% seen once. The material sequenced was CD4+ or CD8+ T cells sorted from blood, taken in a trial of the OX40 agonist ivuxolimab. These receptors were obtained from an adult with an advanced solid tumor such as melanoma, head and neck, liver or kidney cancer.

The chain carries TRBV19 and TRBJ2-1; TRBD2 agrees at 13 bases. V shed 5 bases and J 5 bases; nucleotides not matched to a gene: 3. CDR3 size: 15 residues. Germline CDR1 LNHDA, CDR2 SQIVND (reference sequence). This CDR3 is CASSLGLAGNNEQFF. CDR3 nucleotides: TGTGCCAGTAGTCTGGGACTAGCGGGAAACAATGAGCAGTTCTTC.

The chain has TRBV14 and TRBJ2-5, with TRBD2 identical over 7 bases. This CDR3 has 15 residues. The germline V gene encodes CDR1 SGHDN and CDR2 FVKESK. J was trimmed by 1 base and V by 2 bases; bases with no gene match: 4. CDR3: CASSQLGLLQETQYF. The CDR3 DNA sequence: TGTGCCAGCAGCCAATTGGGACTACTCCAAGAGACCCAGTACTTC. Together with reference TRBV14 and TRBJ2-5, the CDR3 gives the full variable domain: EAGVTQFPSHSVIEKGQTVTLRCDPISGHDNLYWYRRVMGKEIKFLLHFVKESKQDESGMPNNRFLAERTGGTYSTLKVQPAELEDSGVYFCASSQLGLLQETQYFGPGTRLLVL.

CDR3 sequence reads: CASSLQHSGGSNEQFF. The CDR3 bases are TGTGCCAGCAGCTTACAGCATTCCGGGGGTAGCAATGAGCAGTTCTTC. The chain is built from TRBV5-6 and TRBJ2-1, with D possibly matching TRBD2 (6 bases). Trimming removed 2 bases from V and 6 bases from J, with 18 bases in between. Germline assignment: CDR1 SGHDT and CDR2 YYEEEE. The CDR3 consists of 16 residues.

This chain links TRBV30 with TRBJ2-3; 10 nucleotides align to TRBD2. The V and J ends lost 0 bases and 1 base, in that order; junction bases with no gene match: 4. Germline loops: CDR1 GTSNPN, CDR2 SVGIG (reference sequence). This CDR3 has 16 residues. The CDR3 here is CAWSVPSGGGTDTQYF. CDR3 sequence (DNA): TGTGCCTGGAGTGTACCTAGCGGGGGAGGCACAGATACGCAGTATTTT.